The 31 T cell receptor beta chains given below trace back to one sample, sequenced in a study of cytomegalovirus exposure and HLA in healthy donors. It was with 60 Vbeta and 13 Jbeta primers that the PCR ran. The assay was immunoSEQ multiplex PCR, and TCRdb's table has in-frame clones only and misses some. The listing contains about 53,000 clones. Input material: PBMCs. These TCRs come from a man aged 18 to 35 in good health and CMV-seropositive.

The chain links TRBV18 to TRBJ2-3; the D is unclear. There are 12 residues in the CDR3. Looked up from germline, CDR1 is KGHSH and CDR2 is LQKENI. V gave up 6 bases and J gave up 2 bases, with 6 bases separating them. The CDR3 DNA sequence: TGTGCCAGCTCCCCTACCACAGATACGCAGTATTTT. This gives the protein CASSPTTDTQYF.

The chain employs TRBV5-6 and TRBJ1-1; D is unclear. This CDR3 comprises 13 residues. Germline CDR1 SGHDT, CDR2 YYEEEE. With 4 bases removed from V and 1 base from J, the gap between germline ends came to 8 bases. CDR3 sequence (DNA): TGTGCCAGCAGCCCGACGGGGAACACTGAAGCTTTCTTT. It codes for CASSPTGNTEAFF.

The rearrangement uses TRBV5-1 and TRBJ2-7; tentatively, D is TRBD2 (5 bases). The CDR3 runs to 15 residues. Germline CDR1 is SGHRS and CDR2 is YFSETQ. With 2 bases removed from V and 0 bases from J, the gap between germline ends came to 12 bases. CDR3 nucleotide sequence: TGCGCCAGCAGCTTTTTTACGGGGAGCTCCTACGAGCAGTACTTC. Residues: CASSFFTGSSYEQYF.

The chain has TRBV30 and TRBJ1-1, with a weak D call TRBD1 (5 bases). This CDR3 region has 13 residues. Trimming cost V 3 bases and J 12 bases, with 20 bases left between them. Germline CDR1 and CDR2: GTSNPN and SVGIG (reference sequence). The CDR3 DNA follows: TGTGCCTGGAGCCACGGGAGGGGCTTGATGACTTTCTTT. It codes for CAWSHGRGLMTFF.

The rearrangement links TRBV11-2 to TRBJ1-2; 7 nucleotides agree with TRBD1. Germline V lookup: CDR1 SGHAT, CDR2 FQNNGV. Trimming took 1 base from V and 4 from J; bases not matched to a gene: 9. This CDR3 contains 16 residues. In DNA form, the CDR3 reads TGTGCCAGCAGCTTAGGGGTTGGGGCAGGGGGCTATGGCTACACCTTC. This translates into CASSLGVGAGGYGYTF.

The DNA for the CDR3 is TGTGCCAGCTCAAGTAGGGAGGGAGAGACCCAGTACTTC. It is translated as CASSSREGETQYF. The chain employs TRBV18 and TRBJ2-5; TRBD2 matches at 7 bases. The length of the CDR3 is 13 residues. Germline values: CDR1 KGHSH, CDR2 LQKENI. V was clipped by 5 bases and J by 4 bases; unmatched bases: 4.

The chain uses TRBV10-2 and TRBJ2-2, with TRBD2 identical over 10 bases. The CDR3 is 14 residues long. The junction had 7 bases not matched to a gene; V was cut back by 5 bases and J by 10 bases. The germline CDR1 and CDR2 sequences are WSHSY and SAAADI. CDR3 nucleotide sequence: TGCGCCAGCAGTTTAGGCCTAGCGGGAGCGGAGCTGTTTTTT. As protein: CASSLGLAGAELFF.

The rearrangement joins TRBV19 to TRBJ1-5; D is ambiguous. The CDR3 runs to 14 residues. The V end was cut by 1 base, the J end by 7 bases, with 11 bases between. The V gene's germline CDR1 is LNHDA and CDR2 SQIVND (reference sequence). The CDR3 spells CASSIGSARQPQHF. DNA for the CDR3: TGTGCCAGTAGTATAGGGTCGGCCAGGCAGCCCCAGCATTTT.

The chain links TRBV11-2 to TRBJ1-5; TRBD1 is a possible D gene (5 bases). Per the germline V gene, CDR1 is SGHAT and CDR2 is FQNNGV. The CDR3 runs 15 residues. V lost 2 bases, J lost 4 bases, and 12 bases lay in between. The CDR3 protein is CASSLNGGGNQPQHF. CDR3 DNA sequence: TGTGCCAGCAGCTTAAATGGGGGGGGGAATCAGCCCCAGCATTTT. The complete variable domain, with remaining parts taken from reference TRBV11-2 and TRBJ1-5, reads EAGVAQSPRYKIIEKRQSVAFWCNPISGHATLYWYQQILGQGPKLLIQFQNNGVVDDSQLPKDRFSAERLKGVDSTLKIQPAKLEDSAVYLCASSLNGGGNQPQHFGDGTRLSIL.

The chain links TRBV5-1 to TRBJ2-1, with D perhaps matching TRBD2 (6 bases). CDR1 and CDR2 (germline): SGHRS, YFSETQ. The germline V and J ends were trimmed by 4 bases and 4 bases, with 12 bases remaining between them. There are 14 residues in the CDR3. The CDR3 bases are TGCGCCAGCAGCCTGGGGACTTCATACAATGAGCAGTTCTTC. Its translation is CASSLGTSYNEQFF.

The CDR3 nucleotides read TGTGCCAGCAGTTACAGGGGGGGGAAGACTGAAGCTTTCTTT. Its protein product is CASSYRGGKTEAFF. This chain uses TRBV6-5 with TRBJ1-1; D possibly corresponds to TRBD1 (6 bases). There are 14 residues in the CDR3. Germline CDR1 reads MNHEY; CDR2 reads SVGAGI. Trimming pared 2 bases from V and 5 bases from J, leaving 12 bases between.

The chain has TRBV9 and TRBJ2-1, with TRBD2 matching over 10 bases. Germline assignment: CDR1 SGDLS and CDR2 YYNGEE. This CDR3 has 15 residues. Trimming took 2 bases from V and 2 from J; bases not matched to a gene: 1. For the CDR3, the DNA is TGTGCCAGCAGCGTGAGCGGGAGGGCCTACAATGAGCAGTTCTTC. Its translation: CASSVSGRAYNEQFF.

V is TRBV19 and J is TRBJ2-1; possibly TRBD2 for D (5 bases). Trimming took off 8 bases at V and 6 bases at J, with 11 bases between the two ends. Germline lookup yields CDR1 LNHDA and CDR2 SQIVND (reference sequence). This CDR3 is built from 12 residues. CDR3 sequence reads: CASRGNGNEQFF. CDR3 bases: TGTGCCAGTCGGGGAAACGGCAATGAGCAGTTCTTC.

The chain has TRBV19 and TRBJ1-3, with 7 bases fitting TRBD1. This CDR3 has 15 amino acids. V shed 3 bases and J 2 bases; nucleotides not matched to a gene: 4. In germline, CDR1 is LNHDA, CDR2 SQIVND (reference sequence). The CDR3 loop is CASSIPTGTGNTIYF. The CDR3 bases are TGTGCCAGTAGTATCCCGACAGGGACTGGAAACACCATATATTTT.

V gene TRBV2 combines with J gene TRBJ2-7, with 12 bases that match TRBD2. In germline, CDR1 is SNHLY, CDR2 FYNNEI. Trimming cost V 7 bases and J 5 bases; bases outside gene matches: 6. This CDR3 comprises 14 residues. CDR3 nucleotide sequence: TGTGCCAGCAAGACTAGCGGGGGCCAGAACGAGCAGTACTTC. Its translation is CASKTSGGQNEQYF.

The chain couples TRBV4-1 to TRBJ1-2; possible D gene TRBD1, 5 bases. Germline values: CDR1 MGHRA, CDR2 YSYEKL. Trimming took 2 bases from V and 7 from J, leaving 17 bases between them. The CDR3 has 15 amino acids. CDR3 DNA sequence: TGCGCCAGCAGCCAACCGGGCCAACCTAGGGGTGGCTACACCTTC. It encodes CASSQPGQPRGGYTF.

The chain uses TRBV4-2 and TRBJ2-7, with no clear D. The CDR3 totals 14 residues. The V gene's germline CDR1 is LGHNA and CDR2 YNFKEQ. Between the trimmed V and J ends, which lost 1 base and 5 bases, there was a span of 12 bases. CDR3: CASSQVAPPDEQYF. The CDR3 coding sequence is TGTGCCAGCAGCCAAGTGGCCCCGCCTGACGAGCAGTACTTC.

The gene calls are TRBV18 and TRBJ2-3; tentatively, D is TRBD2 (5 bases). Trimming cost V 3 bases and J 2 bases, with 9 bases left between them. This CDR3 comprises 14 residues. CDR1 and CDR2 (germline): KGHSH, LQKENI. The CDR3 nucleotides are TGTGCCAGCTCACCTGGACTGATCACAGATACGCAGTATTTT. Protein: CASSPGLITDTQYF.

This sequence joins TRBV10-3 and TRBJ1-5; D is perhaps TRBD1 (5 bases). The CDR3 has 15 residues. Trimming took off 2 bases at V and 6 bases at J, with 14 bases between the two ends. The germline V gene has CDR1 ENHRY and CDR2 SYGVKD. This CDR3 reads CAISEGWGESQPQHF. CDR3 coding DNA: TGTGCCATCAGTGAGGGGTGGGGGGAGAGTCAGCCCCAGCATTTT.

V is TRBV10-3 and J is TRBJ2-7; D gene unclear. Trimming pared 7 bases from V and 2 bases from J, leaving 12 bases between. Germline values: CDR1 ENHRY, CDR2 SYGVKD. The CDR3 runs 13 residues. CDR3 sequence: CAITMASAYEQYF. The CDR3 nucleotides read TGTGCCATCACGATGGCCTCCGCCTACGAGCAGTACTTC.

V usage is TRBV5-4 and J usage is TRBJ2-7; 10 bases fit TRBD1. The CDR3 is 16 amino acids. The germline gives CDR1 SGHNT, CDR2 YYREEE (reference sequence). The V gene end was trimmed by 3 bases and the J gene end by 1 base; junction bases not matched to a gene: 7. The CDR3 protein is CASSSYRDRGSYEQYF. The CDR3 DNA is TGTGCCAGCAGCTCTTACCGGGACAGGGGTTCCTACGAGCAGTACTTC.

The V call is TRBV4-2, the J call TRBJ2-7, with TRBD2 matching over 9 bases. This CDR3 is 16 amino acids long. The trim removed 0 bases at V and 0 bases at J, leaving 3 bases unmatched. CDR1 is LGHNA and CDR2 is YNFKEQ in the germline V gene. The CDR3 here is CASSQEASGASYEQYF. Written as DNA, the CDR3 is TGTGCCAGCAGCCAAGAGGCTAGCGGGGCCTCCTACGAGCAGTACTTC.

The V and J genes are TRBV30 and TRBJ1-4; D is uncertain. CDR3 length: 11 residues. CDR1 and CDR2 (germline): GTSNPN, SVGIG (reference sequence). The V end lost 5 bases, the J end lost 4 bases, and 5 bases lay between the germline ends. The CDR3: CAWSRNEKLFF. DNA for the CDR3: TGTGCCTGGTCCCGTAATGAAAAACTGTTTTTT.

J is TRBJ2-7 and V is TRBV6-5, with TRBD1 as a possible D gene (5 bases). Germline assignment: CDR1 MNHEY and CDR2 SVGAGI. Between the trimmed V and J ends, which lost 2 bases and 2 bases, there was a span of 10 bases. There are 14 residues in the CDR3. The CDR3 reads CASSYGAEPYEQYF. CDR3 nucleotides: TGTGCCAGCAGTTACGGGGCAGAACCCTACGAGCAGTACTTC.

This sequence joins TRBV7-9 and TRBJ2-1; 9 positions agree with TRBD2. J gave up 6 bases and V 3 bases, and 0 bases lay outside the gene matches. Germline CDR1 reads SEHNR; CDR2 reads FQNEAQ (reference sequence). The CDR3 has 13 residues. The DNA of the CDR3 is TGTGCCAGCAGCTTTAGCGGGGGCAATGAGCAGTTCTTC. Its protein product is CASSFSGGNEQFF.

V usage is TRBV15 and J usage is TRBJ1-5; D remains ambiguous. With 6 bases removed from V and 7 bases from J, the gap between germline ends came to 10 bases. Germline CDR1 is LNHNV and CDR2 is YYDKDF (reference sequence). The CDR3 is 12 residues long. CDR3 in amino acids: CATSRGRQPQHF. The CDR3 DNA reads as TGTGCCACCAGTCGAGGTCGGCAGCCCCAGCATTTT.

As regards this clone: Its ends do not fully match the called genes, so a read error is possible. The V call is TRBV4-2, the J call TRBJ2-3; 7 nucleotides match TRBD2. Germline lookup yields CDR1 LGHNA and CDR2 YNFKEQ. This CDR3 has 16 amino acids. The CDR3: CASSQFSLTSTDTRYF. The CDR3 nucleotides are TGTGCCAGCAGCCAATTTTCCCTGACTAGCACAGATACGCGGTATTTT.

Remarks on this clone: The junction does not match germline at one end; this may be a read error. Other nucleotide sequences in the sample specify the same CDR3. V gene TRBV7-9 combines with J gene TRBJ1-1; D may be TRBD1 (5 bases). CDR3 length: 15 amino acids. The germline V gene has CDR1 SEHNR and CDR2 FQNEAQ (reference sequence). CDR3 sequence reads: CASSPPGRQGSEAFF. The CDR3 DNA reads TGTGCCAGCAGCCCTCCGGGGAGGCAGGGTTCAGAAGCTTTTTTT.

The chain has TRBV29-1 and TRBJ2-5, with 11 positions matching TRBD2. CDR3 size: 14 residues. Trimming removed 3 bases from V and 4 bases from J; junction bases left unmatched: 4. Germline V gene lookup returns CDR1 SQVTM and CDR2 ANQGSEA. This CDR3 reads CSVDSGLAGETQYF. CDR3 DNA sequence: TGCAGCGTTGATAGCGGACTAGCGGGAGAGACCCAGTACTTC.

This rearrangement joins TRBV5-1 to TRBJ2-1, with 7 bases aligning to TRBD1. The CDR3 length is 15 residues. With V trimmed by 2 bases and J by 2 bases, 4 bases remained unmatched. Germline assignment: CDR1 SGHRS and CDR2 YFSETQ. CDR3 DNA: TGCGCCAGCAGCTTCCGGGACAGTCCCTACAATGAGCAGTTCTTC. Protein: CASSFRDSPYNEQFF.

This sequence joins TRBV19 and TRBJ1-4; 7 bases agree with TRBD1. There are 15 residues in the CDR3. V shed 5 bases and J 2 bases; nucleotides not matched to a gene: 5. Germline loops: CDR1 LNHDA, CDR2 SQIVND (reference sequence). The CDR3: CASSFRQGTNEKLFF. CDR3 sequence (DNA): TGTGCCAGTAGTTTTCGACAGGGCACTAATGAAAAACTGTTTTTT.